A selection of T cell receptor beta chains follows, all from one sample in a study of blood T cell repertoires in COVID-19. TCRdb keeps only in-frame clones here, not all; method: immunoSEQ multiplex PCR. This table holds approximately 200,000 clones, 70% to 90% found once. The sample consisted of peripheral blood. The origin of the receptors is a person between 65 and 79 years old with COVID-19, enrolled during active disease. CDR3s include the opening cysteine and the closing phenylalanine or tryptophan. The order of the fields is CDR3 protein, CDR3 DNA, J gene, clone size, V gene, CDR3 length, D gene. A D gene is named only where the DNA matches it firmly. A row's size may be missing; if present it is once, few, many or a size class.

CDR3: CASSLALAGRYEQYF
DNA: TGTGCCAGCAGCTTGGCCCTAGCGGGACGCTACGAGCAGTACTTC
J: TRBJ2-7
size: .
V: TRBV5-6
length: 15
D: TRBD2

CDR3: CASSPGLTSYNEQFF
DNA: TGTGCCAGCAGCCCGGGACTTACCTCCTACAATGAGCAGTTCTTC
J: TRBJ2-1
size: .
V: TRBV7-9
length: 15
D: .

CDR3: CASSSPSGGVLANEQFF
DNA: TGTGCCAGCAGCTCCCCCTCCGGGGGGGTTCTAGCAAATGAGCAGTTCTTC
J: TRBJ2-1
size: .
V: TRBV28
length: 17
D: TRBD2

CDR3: CASSFHSKVHTGEQYF
DNA: TGTGCCAGCAGCTTCCACTCCAAAGTCCATACGGGGGAGCAGTACTTC
J: TRBJ2-7
size: .
V: TRBV13
length: 16
D: .

CDR3: CASSLQGSGETQYF
DNA: TGTGCCAGCAGCTTACAGGGTTCGGGAGAGACCCAGTACTTC
J: TRBJ2-5
size: .
V: TRBV7-2
length: 14
D: .

CDR3: CASSDSRGSPLHF
DNA: TGTGCCAGCAGCGACTCCAGGGGTTCACCCCTCCACTTT
J: TRBJ1-6
size: .
V: TRBV7-3
length: 13
D: .

CDR3: CASSSGQISYEQYF
DNA: TGTGCCAGCAGCTCAGGACAGATTTCCTACGAGCAGTACTTC
J: TRBJ2-7
size: few
V: TRBV11-1
length: 14
D: .

CDR3: CASRPTGSSYEQYF
DNA: TGCGCCAGCAGACCAACCGGGAGCTCCTACGAGCAGTACTTC
J: TRBJ2-7
size: .
V: TRBV5-1
length: 14
D: .

CDR3: CASSEYTSGINTGELFF
DNA: TGTGCCAGCAGTGAATACACTAGCGGGATAAACACCGGGGAGCTGTTTTTT
J: TRBJ2-2
size: medium-sized
V: TRBV27
length: 17
D: TRBD2

CDR3: CASSQEWAVNEQFF
DNA: TGTGCCAGCAGCCAAGAGTGGGCAGTCAATGAGCAGTTCTTC
J: TRBJ2-1
size: .
V: TRBV14
length: 14
D: .

CDR3: CASSPGRGGSNTGELFF
DNA: TGTGCCAGCAGTCCGGGCCGGGGGGGCTCGAACACCGGGGAGCTGTTTTTT
J: TRBJ2-2
size: .
V: TRBV5-4
length: 17
D: TRBD2

CDR3: CASSGIRSNTGELFF
DNA: TGCGCCAGCAGCGGCATCAGATCGAACACCGGGGAGCTGTTTTTT
J: TRBJ2-2
size: .
V: TRBV5-1
length: 15
D: .

CDR3: CASSYTHRGPNIQYF
DNA: TGTGCCAGCAGTTACACACACAGGGGTCCAAACATTCAGTACTTC
J: TRBJ2-4
size: .
V: TRBV6-6
length: 15
D: TRBD1

CDR3: CSASRTGLPNEKLFF
DNA: TGCAGTGCTAGTAGGACAGGCTTACCTAATGAAAAACTGTTTTTT
J: TRBJ1-4
size: few
V: TRBV20-1
length: 15
D: TRBD1

CDR3: CASSSLNSGTTEQYF
DNA: TGCGCCAGCAGCTCCTTAAACTCCGGGACTACCGAGCAGTACTTC
J: TRBJ2-7
size: .
V: TRBV5-1
length: 15
D: TRBD2

CDR3: CASSLARVRGRIRTSGANVLTF
DNA: TGTGCCAGCAGCTTAGCGCGCGTCAGGGGGCGTATTAGGACCTCTGGGGCCAACGTCCTGACTTTC
J: TRBJ2-6
size: few
V: TRBV7-8
length: 22
D: TRBD1

CDR3: CSVERGQGNTIYF
DNA: TGCAGCGTTGAGAGGGGGCAAGGAAACACCATATATTTT
J: TRBJ1-3
size: .
V: TRBV29-1
length: 13
D: TRBD1

CDR3: CASSRGISLNTEAFF
DNA: TGTGCCAGCAGCCGGGGGATCAGCTTGAACACTGAAGCTTTCTTT
J: TRBJ1-1
size: .
V: TRBV5-8
length: 15
D: .

CDR3: CASSQGGSANEKLFF
DNA: TGCGCCAGCAGCCAGGGGGGGTCGGCTAATGAAAAACTGTTTTTT
J: TRBJ1-4
size: .
V: TRBV4-3
length: 15
D: .

CDR3: CAWSAGTTYGYTF
DNA: TGTGCCTGGAGCGCCGGGACAACCTATGGCTACACCTTC
J: TRBJ1-2
size: .
V: TRBV30
length: 13
D: .

CDR3: CASSVGQYNEQFF
DNA: TGTGCCAGCAGCGTAGGACAATACAATGAGCAGTTCTTC
J: TRBJ2-1
size: once
V: TRBV7-7
length: 13
D: .

CDR3: CASSTSGLQGDTQYF
DNA: TGTGCCAGCAGCACATCAGGGTTGCAGGGAGATACGCAGTATTTT
J: TRBJ2-3
size: .
V: TRBV9
length: 15
D: .

CDR3: CASSETRASGNTIYF
DNA: TGTGCCAGCAGTGAAACGCGGGCCTCTGGAAACACCATATATTTT
J: TRBJ1-3
size: .
V: TRBV2
length: 15
D: .

CDR3: CASSGSGLAETDTQYF
DNA: TGTGCCAGCAGTGGCTCGGGACTAGCGGAGACAGATACGCAGTATTTT
J: TRBJ2-3
size: .
V: TRBV2
length: 16
D: TRBD2

CDR3: CASRQQGWTQYF
DNA: TGTGCCAGCAGACAACAGGGATGGACCCAGTACTTC
J: TRBJ2-5
size: .
V: TRBV12-3/TRBV12-4
length: 12
D: .

CDR3: CASSPRGGLAIYTGELFF
DNA: TGTGCCAGCTCCCCGCGGGGGGGGCTAGCAATTTACACCGGGGAGCTGTTTTTT
J: TRBJ2-2
size: .
V: TRBV5-6
length: 18
D: TRBD2

CDR3: CAISEGTGNFNTF
DNA: TGTGCCATCAGTGAGGGGACAGGGAACTTTAACACCTTC
J: TRBJ1-2
size: .
V: TRBV10-3
length: 13
D: TRBD1

CDR3: CATSQRGVREKLFF
DNA: TGTGCCACCAGTCAAAGGGGCGTGAGGGAAAAACTGTTTTTT
J: TRBJ1-4
size: .
V: TRBV24-1
length: 14
D: .

CDR3: CASRGGSYNYGYTF
DNA: TGTGCCAGCAGGGGGGGGTCCTACAACTATGGCTACACCTTC
J: TRBJ1-2
size: .
V: TRBV28
length: 14
D: .

CDR3: CAWSGGGEQYF
DNA: TGTGCCTGGAGTGGGGGCGGAGAGCAGTACTTC
J: TRBJ2-7
size: .
V: TRBV30
length: 11
D: .

CDR3: CASSYSQGASDQPQHF
DNA: TGTGCCAGCAGTTACTCACAGGGGGCTTCGGATCAGCCCCAGCATTTT
J: TRBJ1-5
size: .
V: TRBV6-2/TRBV6-3
length: 16
D: TRBD1

CDR3: CAIRTGQNYGYTF
DNA: TGTGCCATCAGGACGGGACAGAACTATGGCTACACCTTC
J: TRBJ1-2
size: .
V: TRBV10-3
length: 13
D: TRBD1

CDR3: CASMLDGNNEKLFF
DNA: TGTGCCAGCATGCTCGACGGGAATAATGAAAAACTGTTTTTT
J: TRBJ1-4
size: .
V: TRBV2
length: 14
D: .

CDR3: CASSRRDRHLSSYEQYF
DNA: TGTGCCAGCAGCCGAAGGGACAGACACCTAAGTTCCTACGAGCAGTACTTC
J: TRBJ2-7
size: .
V: TRBV27
length: 17
D: TRBD1

CDR3: CAISRTENTGELFF
DNA: TGTGCCATCAGTCGGACAGAGAACACCGGGGAGCTGTTTTTT
J: TRBJ2-2
size: .
V: TRBV10-3
length: 14
D: .

CDR3: CASSFGQGSYNEQFF
DNA: TGTGCCAGCAGTTTCGGTCAGGGCTCCTACAATGAGCAGTTCTTC
J: TRBJ2-1
size: .
V: TRBV28
length: 15
D: .

CDR3: CASSQEPRFEAFF
DNA: TGTGCCAGCAGCCAAGAGCCGCGGTTCGAAGCTTTCTTT
J: TRBJ1-1
size: .
V: TRBV4-2
length: 13
D: .

CDR3: CASRKQGRLDQGAEAFF
DNA: TGTGCCAGCAGGAAACAGGGTCGGTTGGATCAAGGGGCTGAAGCTTTCTTT
J: TRBJ1-1
size: .
V: TRBV11-2
length: 17
D: .

CDR3: CASSHRDTVSYEQYF
DNA: TGCGCCAGCAGCCATCGAGACACGGTATCCTACGAGCAGTACTTC
J: TRBJ2-7
size: .
V: TRBV4-1
length: 15
D: .

CDR3: CASSTDRNEKLFF
DNA: TGCGCCAGCAGCACGGACAGAAATGAAAAACTGTTTTTT
J: TRBJ1-4
size: once
V: TRBV5-1
length: 13
D: .

CDR3: CASSTGQGNTEAFF
DNA: TGTGCCAGCAGCACCGGACAGGGGAACACTGAAGCTTTCTTT
J: TRBJ1-1
size: .
V: TRBV11-3
length: 14
D: TRBD1

CDR3: CASRFSGSSYNEQFF
DNA: TGTGCCAGCAGATTTAGCGGGAGCTCCTACAATGAGCAGTTCTTC
J: TRBJ2-1
size: .
V: TRBV27
length: 15
D: TRBD2

CDR3: CASSWGLAGADGVQYF
DNA: TGTGCCAGCAGCTGGGGACTAGCGGGAGCGGATGGAGTGCAGTACTTC
J: TRBJ2-7
size: .
V: TRBV11-2
length: 16
D: TRBD2

CDR3: CASSLFGEEGLEETYEQYF
DNA: TGTGCCAGCAGTTTATTCGGGGAGGAGGGACTAGAAGAAACCTACGAGCAGTACTTC
J: TRBJ2-7
size: .
V: TRBV28
length: 19
D: TRBD2

CDR3: CASSLQGNYGYTF
DNA: TGCGCCAGCAGCTTACAGGGAAACTATGGCTACACCTTC
J: TRBJ1-2
size: .
V: TRBV5-1
length: 13
D: .

CDR3: CASSHGSSYNSPLHF
DNA: TGTGCCAGCAGCCACGGGAGCTCCTATAATTCACCCCTCCACTTT
J: TRBJ1-6
size: .
V: TRBV14
length: 15
D: .

CDR3: CASSWGQGSNYGYTF
DNA: TGTGCCAGCAGTTGGGGACAGGGAAGCAACTATGGCTACACCTTC
J: TRBJ1-2
size: .
V: TRBV6-2/TRBV6-3
length: 15
D: TRBD1

CDR3: CASSWTVQRDYNEQFF
DNA: TGTGCCAGCAGCTGGACAGTTCAGCGGGATTACAATGAGCAGTTCTTC
J: TRBJ2-1
size: .
V: TRBV11-2
length: 16
D: .

CDR3: CASRLAGGYEQYF
DNA: TGTGCCAGCCGACTAGCGGGAGGTTACGAGCAGTACTTC
J: TRBJ2-7
size: .
V: TRBV27
length: 13
D: TRBD2

CDR3: CASSLAGREVFYEQYF
DNA: TGTGCCAGCAGCTTGGCCGGCAGGGAGGTCTTCTACGAGCAGTACTTC
J: TRBJ2-7
size: .
V: TRBV5-6
length: 16
D: .

CDR3: CAIRVTGYEQYF
DNA: TGTGCCATCAGGGTGACAGGCTACGAGCAGTACTTC
J: TRBJ2-7
size: .
V: TRBV10-3
length: 12
D: .

CDR3: CASSFSGNEQFF
DNA: TGTGCCAGCAGTTTTTCAGGGAATGAGCAGTTCTTC
J: TRBJ2-1
size: .
V: TRBV6-2/TRBV6-3
length: 12
D: .

CDR3: CASKGRGAAEQFF
DNA: TGTGCCAGCAAGGGGCGGGGGGCCGCTGAGCAGTTCTTC
J: TRBJ2-1
size: .
V: TRBV6-5
length: 13
D: TRBD2

CDR3: CASSVGTGANVLTF
DNA: TGTGCCAGCAGCGTAGGTACTGGGGCCAACGTCCTGACTTTC
J: TRBJ2-6
size: once
V: TRBV9
length: 14
D: .